Shown below are 26 T cell receptor beta chains from a single sample sequenced in a study of regulatory T cells in long-lasting Graves disease. Time point here: newly diagnosed GD, antithyroid drugs for less than 3 months. TCR sequences were obtained from RNA taken from PBMCs. Assembly of TCR beta libraries relied on iRepertoire HTBI primers together with Arm-PCR of CDR3 regions. TCRdb re-derived calls from the multiplex PCR reads in MiXCR, one entry per CDR3 protein. The sample yields 550,000 or so distinct CDR3 sequences, approximately 12% seen once. This same sample was also taken into another study, of T cells in Graves' hyperthyroidism and ophthalmopathy.

Sample: peripheral blood mononuclear cells (PBMCs), taken at new diagnosis, from a patient treated with antithyroid drugs. These receptor sequences come from a woman younger than 45 with Graves disease.

There are many counts of this clonotype. This rearrangement joins TRBV20-1 to TRBJ1-1; TRBD1 is a possible D gene (5 bases). Germline-derived CDR1 and CDR2 are DFQATT and SNEGSKA (reference sequence). The CDR3 contains 15 residues. Trimming stripped 0 bases from V and 3 bases from J, with 14 bases between. The CDR3 region is CSARDLWGEDTEAFF. In DNA, the CDR3 is TGCAGTGCTAGAGATCTGTGGGGGGAGGACACTGAAGCTTTCTTT.

This clonotype was detected only a few times. V is TRBV3-1 and J is TRBJ1-5; no clear D gene. CDR3 length: 13 amino acids. V was shortened by 0 bases and J by 7 bases, with 7 bases between the two germline ends. The V gene's germline CDR1 is LGHDT and CDR2 YNNKEL (reference sequence). CDR3 DNA sequence: TGTGCCAGCAGCCAAGAGTCAGTACAGCCCCAGCATTTT. Translated, it gives CASSQESVQPQHF.

A word on this clonotype: A read error may be the cause here, since a much bigger clone is one base away. The chain uses TRBV12-3 or TRBV12-4 and TRBJ2-3; TRBD2 matches at 10 bases. This CDR3 region has 16 residues. CDR3 residues: CASKVGTSASTGTQYF. For the CDR3, the DNA is TGTGCCAGCAAGGTCGGGACTAGCGCTAGCACAGGTACGCAGTATTTT.

This clonotype was picked up many times. The chain combines TRBV28 with TRBJ2-7, with 8 bases matching TRBD1. Trimming at V came to 6 bases and at J to 5 bases, leaving 3 bases not matched to a gene. Germline-derived CDR1 and CDR2 are MDHEN and SYDVKM. The CDR3 totals 12 residues. The CDR3, as DNA: TGTGCCAGCAGGGGACAGGTCCACGAGCAGTACTTC. Translated, it gives CASRGQVHEQYF.

Remarks on this clonotype: The germline gene is not matched at one end of the junction; a read error may be the cause. The chain carries TRBV12-3 or TRBV12-4 and TRBJ2-2; D may be TRBD2 (5 bases). This CDR3 comprises 14 residues. The CDR3 coding sequence is TGTGCCAGCAGTCGGACCGGGAACACCGGGGAGCTGGTTTTT. This encodes CASSRTGNTGELVF.

This clonotype was counted ten times or more. The DNA of the CDR3 is TGTGCCAGCAGCTTAACATGGGGTGAAGCTTTCTTT. Amino acid sequence: CASSLTWGEAFF. V and J are TRBV7-2 and TRBJ1-1; D gene ambiguous. This CDR3 has 12 amino acids. Germline CDR1 is SGHTA and CDR2 is FQGNSA. V was clipped by 2 bases and J by 7 bases, with 8 bases between them.

The table lists this clonotype with many counts. This chain links TRBV27 with TRBJ1-6; D perhaps matches TRBD1 (5 bases). Trimming left V 5 bases short and J 7 bases short, with 12 bases between. This CDR3 has 14 residues. Germline values: CDR1 MNHEY, CDR2 SMNVEV (reference sequence). The CDR3, as DNA: TGTGCCAGCAGTCTCCGGGACGGGAATTCACCCCTCCACTTT. It is translated as CASSLRDGNSPLHF.

There are many counts of this clonotype. As DNA, the CDR3 is TGTGCCACCTCGGGACAGGGGGCGCGGACAGGAGAGACCCAGTACTTC. It yields the protein CATSGQGARTGETQYF. The chain joins TRBV15 to TRBJ2-5; TRBD1 matches at 12 bases. Unmatched junction bases numbered 11, after V lost 8 bases and J lost 4 bases. Germline V gives CDR1 LNHNV, CDR2 YYDKDF (reference sequence). The CDR3 is 16 amino acids. Variable domain in full (rest from reference TRBV15 and TRBJ2-5): DAMVIQNPRYQVTQFGKPVTLSCSQTLNHNVMYWYQQKSSQAPKLLFHYYDKDFNNEADTPDNFQSRRPNTSFCFLDIRSPGLGDTAMYLCATSGQGARTGETQYFGPGTRLLVL.

This clonotype was found a few times. The chain joins TRBV28 to TRBJ2-5; the D is unclear. CDR1 is MDHEN, CDR2 SYDVKM, per germline. This CDR3 is built from 15 residues. V dropped 1 base and J dropped 3 bases, with 12 bases sitting between them. The CDR3 sequence: CASSLFGRREETQYF. In DNA, the CDR3 is TGTGCCAGCAGTTTATTCGGACGCCGAGAAGAGACCCAGTACTTC.

In its sample, this clonotype was seen many times. The chain combines TRBV6-6 with TRBJ1-5; D is unresolved. V dropped 0 bases and J dropped 6 bases, with 9 bases sitting between them. The germline gives CDR1 MNHNY, CDR2 SVGAGI (reference sequence). This CDR3 has 14 amino acids. The CDR3 sequence is CASSYSVLRQPQHF. The CDR3 nucleotides read TGTGCCAGCAGTTACTCGGTTCTGCGTCAGCCCCAGCATTTT.

This clonotype has at least ten counts. In nucleotides, the CDR3 is TGTGCCAGTAGTATCGGCCGTCAGGTTGGTGATTCACCCCTCCACTTT. As protein: CASSIGRQVGDSPLHF. The V and J genes are TRBV19 and TRBJ1-6, with no clear D. Trimming removed 3 bases from V and 8 bases from J, with 17 bases in between. Per germline, CDR1 LNHDA and CDR2 SQIVND (reference sequence). The CDR3 has 16 amino acids.

Many counts were recorded for this clonotype. The chain recombines TRBV11-3 with TRBJ2-1; TRBD1 or TRBD2 may be the D gene (5 bases each). CDR1 is SGHNT, CDR2 YENEEA, per germline. This CDR3 has 19 residues. The germline V and J ends were trimmed by 6 bases and 8 bases, with 32 bases remaining between them. CDR3 sequence reads: CASRSRGRAKKSRGDEQFF. In nucleotides, the CDR3 is TGTGCCAGCAGGTCTAGAGGGCGCGCGAAGAAGTCAAGGGGCGATGAGCAGTTCTTC.

With regard to this clonotype: A far larger clone differs by one base, so this is likely a read error. V is TRBV7-2 and J is TRBJ2-7; 7 positions match TRBD1. Per germline, CDR1 SGHTA and CDR2 FQGNSA. The length of the CDR3 is 14 residues. CDR3 nucleotides: TGTGCCAGCAGTCGGTCAGGGGGTCTGTCCGAGCAGTGCTTC. Translated: CASSRSGGLSEQCF.

The chain uses TRBV18 and TRBJ1-5; D possibly corresponds to TRBD1 (6 bases). Germline loops: CDR1 KGHSH, CDR2 LQKENI. The CDR3 contains 13 residues. The ends were cut back, 3 bases at V and 5 bases at J, with 8 bases in the middle. CDR3: CASSPGQYQPQHF. The CDR3 DNA follows: TGTGCCAGCTCACCCGGACAGTATCAGCCCCAGCATTTT.

This clonotype was observed a few times. V usage is TRBV20-1 and J usage is TRBJ2-7; unclear D gene. The germline CDR1 and CDR2 sequences are DFQATT and SNEGSKA (reference sequence). The CDR3 covers 14 residues. Trimming left V 1 base short and J 1 base short, with 11 bases between. In nucleotides, the CDR3 is TGCAGTGCTAGAGCCCCCCAGAGTTCCTACGAGCAGTACTTC. It codes for CSARAPQSSYEQYF.

This clonotype was seen at least ten times. The V and J genes are TRBV6-5 and TRBJ2-7; TRBD1 is a possible D gene (5 bases). Trimming pared 2 bases from V and 2 bases from J, leaving 13 bases between. Germline CDR1 is MNHEY and CDR2 is SVGAGI. This CDR3 spans 15 amino acids. CDR3 DNA sequence: TGTGCCAGCAGTTACCAGGGCTCCTCGGCCTACGAGCAGTACTTC. Protein product: CASSYQGSSAYEQYF.

Of note for this clonotype: Sequence at one end of the junction differs from germline and may be a read error. The V and J genes are TRBV5-8 and TRBJ1-2, with D unclear. Germline CDR1 SGHTS, CDR2 YDEGEE. This CDR3 contains 11 residues. CDR3 in DNA: TGTGCCAGCACCGACCTCTATGGCTGCACCTTC. Protein sequence: CASTDLYGCTF.

On this clonotype: A much larger clone differs from this one at a single base, so this may be a read error. The chain uses TRBV2 and TRBJ2-1; TRBD2 agrees at 11 bases. With 5 bases clipped from V and 11 bases from J, the junction kept 11 bases outside the gene matches. Germline-derived CDR1 and CDR2 are SNHLY and FYNNEI. The CDR3 has 15 amino acids. CDR3 protein: CASSPTSGSIGKQFF. The CDR3 DNA follows: TGTGCCAGCAGTCCTACTAGCGGGAGTATAGGCAAGCAGTTCTTC.

This clonotype was seen ten or more times. The rearrangement uses TRBV18 and TRBJ2-7, with 8 bases matching TRBD2. The CDR3 covers 13 residues. Germline CDR1 is KGHSH and CDR2 is LQKENI. V was clipped by 6 bases and J by 4 bases; unmatched bases: 5. CDR3 protein: CASSSGRGYEQYF. Written as DNA, the CDR3 is TGTGCCAGCTCTTCCGGGAGGGGGTACGAGCAGTACTTC.

Ten or more counts support this clonotype. This chain connects TRBV27 to TRBJ1-2; maybe TRBD1 (5 bases). CDR1 and CDR2 (germline): MNHEY, SMNVEV (reference sequence). The V end was cut by 6 bases, the J end by 2 bases, with 10 bases between. This CDR3 contains 13 residues. The CDR3 loop reads CASSLRDNYGYTF. In DNA form, the CDR3 reads TGTGCCAGCAGCCTCCGGGACAACTATGGCTACACCTTC.

At least ten counts were recorded for this clonotype. The germline gene is not matched at one end of the junction; a read error may be the cause. V usage is TRBV30 and J usage is TRBJ1-5; TRBD1 aligns across 7 bases. The CDR3 runs 14 residues. Germline CDR1 reads GTSNPN; CDR2 reads SVGIG (reference sequence). The chain's CDR3 is CAWSWDSFNQPQHF. The CDR3 bases are TGTGCCTGGAGTTGGGACAGCTTTAATCAACCCCAGCATTTT.

This clonotype occurred many times. V is TRBV7-8 and J is TRBJ1-4; no definite D call. CDR3 length equals 17 residues. CDR1 and CDR2 (germline): SGHVS, FQNEAQ. The V end lost 1 base, the J end lost 2 bases, and 14 bases lay between the germline ends. CDR3 coding DNA: TGTGCCAGCAGCTTAGGAGTACGTTGGTCGACTAATGAAAAACTGTTTTTT. Amino acid sequence: CASSLGVRWSTNEKLFF. The full variable domain, rest sourced from reference TRBV7-8 and TRBJ1-4, is GAGVSQSPRYKVAKRGQDVALRCDPISGHVSLFWYQQALGQGPEFLTYFQNEAQLDKSGLPSDRFFAERPEGSVSTLKIQRTQQEDSAVYLCASSLGVRWSTNEKLFFGSGTQLSVL.

This clonotype was counted ten times or more. The rearrangement uses TRBV2 and TRBJ2-3; D gene uncertain. The CDR3 has 14 amino acids. Trimming shortened V by 2 bases and J by 2 bases, and 8 bases separated the two germline ends. Germline loops: CDR1 SNHLY, CDR2 FYNNEI. The CDR3 is CASSEQPYTDTQYF. The CDR3 bases are TGTGCCAGCAGTGAACAGCCTTACACAGATACGCAGTATTTT.

The V gene is TRBV20-1, the J gene TRBJ1-1; tentatively, D is TRBD1 (5 bases). Germline CDR1 DFQATT, CDR2 SNEGSKA (reference sequence). Trimming removed 0 bases at V and 1 base at J, with 15 bases between. The length of the CDR3 is 16 residues. The CDR3 DNA reads as TGCAGTGCTAGAGATCTCCCGGCCAGGGCGAACACTGAAGCTTTCTTT. Translation gives CSARDLPARANTEAFF.

This chain uses TRBV29-1 with TRBJ2-1; no firm D call. Germline CDR1 is SQVTM and CDR2 is ANQGSEA. The CDR3 has 14 residues. Trimming shortened V by 6 bases and J by 3 bases, and 15 bases separated the two germline ends. The CDR3 region is CSVLSVQRYNEQFF. The CDR3 nucleotides are TGCAGCGTCCTGTCGGTACAGCGCTACAATGAGCAGTTCTTC.

Points on this clonotype: With a much larger clone just one base away, this may be a read error. V usage is TRBV12-5 and J usage is TRBJ2-1; D may match TRBD1 or TRBD2 (5 bases each). Germline loops: CDR1 LGHNT, CDR2 FRNRAP. The CDR3 runs to 12 residues. The CDR3 DNA follows: TGTGCTGGTGGGCCGGGACGAGGTGAGCAGTTCTTC. Translated, it gives CAGGPGRGEQFF. Complete variable domain (other parts from reference TRBV12-5 and TRBJ2-1): DARVTQTPRHKVTEMGQEVTMRCQPILGHNTVFWYRQTMMQGLELLAYFRNRAPLDDSGMPKDRFSAEMPDATLATLKIQPSEPRDSAVYFCAGGPGRGEQFFGPGTRLTVL.